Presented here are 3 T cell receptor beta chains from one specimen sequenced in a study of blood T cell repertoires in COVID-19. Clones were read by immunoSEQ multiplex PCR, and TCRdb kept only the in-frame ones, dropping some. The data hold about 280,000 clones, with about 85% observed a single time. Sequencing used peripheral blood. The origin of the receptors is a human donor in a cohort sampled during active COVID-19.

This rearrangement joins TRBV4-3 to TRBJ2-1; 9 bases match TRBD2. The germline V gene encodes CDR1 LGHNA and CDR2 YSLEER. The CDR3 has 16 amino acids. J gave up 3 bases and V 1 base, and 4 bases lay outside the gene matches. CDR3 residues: CASSQVLAGDYNEQFF. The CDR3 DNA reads TGCGCCAGCAGCCAAGTTTTAGCGGGAGACTACAATGAGCAGTTCTTC.

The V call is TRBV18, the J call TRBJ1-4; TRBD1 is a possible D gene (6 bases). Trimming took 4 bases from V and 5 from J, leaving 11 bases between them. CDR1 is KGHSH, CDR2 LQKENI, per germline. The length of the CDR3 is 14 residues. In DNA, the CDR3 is TGTGCCAGCTCACATGGGGGCGCGAATGAAAAACTGTTTTTT. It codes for CASSHGGANEKLFF.

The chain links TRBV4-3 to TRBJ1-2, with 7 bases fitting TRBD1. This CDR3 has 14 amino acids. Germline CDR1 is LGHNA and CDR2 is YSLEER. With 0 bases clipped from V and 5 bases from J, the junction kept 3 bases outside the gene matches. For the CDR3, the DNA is TGCGCCAGCAGCCAAGATTCAGGGGGGTATGGCTACACCTTC. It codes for CASSQDSGGYGYTF.